These T cell receptor beta chains were read from a single sample in a study of blood T cell repertoires in COVID-19. Here immunoSEQ multiplex PCR was the method, and the copy in TCRdb shows in-frame clones only, minus some. The data hold 250,000 or so clones, with 80% to 90% observed a single time. The sample consisted of PBMCs or T cells enriched from blood (not recorded which). The receptor set was obtained from a woman aged 30 to 39 who had been exposed to COVID-19. The CDR3 runs from the conserved cysteine through the conserved F or W. A D gene is named only where the DNA matches it firmly. The size field is filled for only some rows; it gives once, few, many or a size class.

D gene	clone size	V gene	J gene	CDR3 DNA	CDR3 protein
-	-	TRBV30	TRBJ1-6	TGTGCCTACTTACCGATTGAGAATTCACCCCTCCACTTT	CAYLPIENSPLHF
-	-	TRBV5-1	TRBJ2-3	TGCGCCAGCAGCTCAAGGGAGAGGTCAGATACGCAGTATTTT	CASSSRERSDTQYF
TRBD2	-	TRBV7-9	TRBJ2-3	TGTGCCAGCAGCCGCCGACTAGCGGGGAGCACAGATACGCAGTATTTT	CASSRRLAGSTDTQYF
-	once	TRBV20-1	TRBJ1-2	TGCAGTGCTAGTTCCGGGACAAGAAACTATGGCTACACCTTC	CSASSGTRNYGYTF
TRBD1	-	TRBV2	TRBJ1-2	TGTGCCAGCACCCCCACAGGGGTCTATGGCTACACCTTC	CASTPTGVYGYTF
TRBD2	-	TRBV5-1	TRBJ2-2	TGCGCCAGCAGCTTGGCCCCAGCGGGAGTGTCCGGGGAGCTGTTTTTT	CASSLAPAGVSGELFF
TRBD1	-	TRBV19	TRBJ1-2	TGTGCCACCGCGACAGGGGGTTTCTATGGCTACACCTTC	CATATGGFYGYTF
TRBD1	-	TRBV4-1	TRBJ1-4	TGCGCCAGCAGCCAAGCAACACAAACAGGGGCCCCGAGTGAAAAACTGTTTTTT	CASSQATQTGAPSEKLFF
TRBD1	-	TRBV2	TRBJ1-5	TGTGCCAGCAGCCCGGGACAGGGTTATCAGCCCCAGCATTTT	CASSPGQGYQPQHF
-	-	TRBV5-1	TRBJ1-1	TGCGCCAGCAGCTTGGGTGACGGGGGGAACACTGAAGCTTTCTTT	CASSLGDGGNTEAFF
-	-	TRBV19	TRBJ1-4	TGTGCCAGTAGTATGCTCCTTGGGGGCAATAATGAAAAACTGTTTTTT	CASSMLLGGNNEKLFF
-	-	TRBV5-1	TRBJ1-2	TGCGCCAGCAGCGACATTACAGACCGCTATGGCTACACCTTC	CASSDITDRYGYTF
-	once	TRBV10-3	TRBJ1-2	TGTGCCATCAGTGAGTCATTCTCAGGGATGTCCGGCAACTATGGCTACACCTTC	CAISESFSGMSGNYGYTF
-	-	TRBV7-2	TRBJ1-1	TGTGCCAGCAGGAAACAGGGAGGGACTGAAGCTTTCTTT	CASRKQGGTEAFF
TRBD1	-	TRBV7-6	TRBJ1-1	TGTGCCAGCAGTCGGGACAGGGGGCGCGACACTGAAGCTTTCTTT	CASSRDRGRDTEAFF
-	-	TRBV7-9	TRBJ1-1	TGTGCCAGCAGCTTATGGCCAGGGGAGAACACTGAAGCTTTCTTT	CASSLWPGENTEAFF